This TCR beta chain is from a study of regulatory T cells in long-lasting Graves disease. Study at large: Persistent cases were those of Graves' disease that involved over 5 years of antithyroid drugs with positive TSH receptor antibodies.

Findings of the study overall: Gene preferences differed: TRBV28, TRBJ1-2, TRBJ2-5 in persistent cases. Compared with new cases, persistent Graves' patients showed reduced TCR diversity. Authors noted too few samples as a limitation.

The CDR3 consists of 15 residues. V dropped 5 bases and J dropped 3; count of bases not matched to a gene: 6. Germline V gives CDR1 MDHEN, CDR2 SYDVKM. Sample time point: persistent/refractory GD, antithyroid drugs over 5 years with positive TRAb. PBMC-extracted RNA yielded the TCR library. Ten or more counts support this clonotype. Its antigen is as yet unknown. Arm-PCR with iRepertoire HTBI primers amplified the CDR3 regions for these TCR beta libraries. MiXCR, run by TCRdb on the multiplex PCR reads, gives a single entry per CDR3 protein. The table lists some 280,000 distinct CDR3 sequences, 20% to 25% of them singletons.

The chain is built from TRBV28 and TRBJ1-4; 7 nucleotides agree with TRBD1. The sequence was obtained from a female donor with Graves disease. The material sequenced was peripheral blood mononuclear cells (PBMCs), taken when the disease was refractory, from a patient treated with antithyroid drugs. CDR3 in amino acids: CASSTSGTANEKLFF. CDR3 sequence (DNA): TGTGCCAGCAGTACATCCGGGACAGCTAATGAAAAACTGTTTTTT.